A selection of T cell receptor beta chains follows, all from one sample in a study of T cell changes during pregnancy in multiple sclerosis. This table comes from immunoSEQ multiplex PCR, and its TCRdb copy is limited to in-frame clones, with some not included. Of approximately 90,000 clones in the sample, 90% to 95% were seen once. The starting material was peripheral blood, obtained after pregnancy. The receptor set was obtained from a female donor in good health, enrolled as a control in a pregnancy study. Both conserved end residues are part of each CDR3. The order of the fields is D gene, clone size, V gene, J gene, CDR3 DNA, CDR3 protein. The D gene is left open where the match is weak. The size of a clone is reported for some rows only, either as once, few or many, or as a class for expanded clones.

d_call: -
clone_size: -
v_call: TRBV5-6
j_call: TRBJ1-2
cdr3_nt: TGTGCCAGCAGCTTGGTTAGGCAGGGTGAAGGCTACACCTTC
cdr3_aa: CASSLVRQGEGYTF

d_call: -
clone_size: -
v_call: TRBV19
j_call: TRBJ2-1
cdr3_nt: TGTGCCAGTAGTATAGCGGGGACACACAATGAGCAGTTCTTC
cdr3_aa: CASSIAGTHNEQFF

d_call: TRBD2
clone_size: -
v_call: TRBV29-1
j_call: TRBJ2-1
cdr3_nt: TGCAGCGTTGCGGGGGGGCAAGGAAATGAGCAGTTCTTC
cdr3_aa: CSVAGGQGNEQFF

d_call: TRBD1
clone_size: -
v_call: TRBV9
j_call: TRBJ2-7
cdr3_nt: TGTGCCAGCAGCCCTCAGGACAGGTCGAGCTCCTACGAGCAGTACTTC
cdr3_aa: CASSPQDRSSSYEQYF

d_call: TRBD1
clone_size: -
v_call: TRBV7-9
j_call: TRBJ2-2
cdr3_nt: TGTGCCAGCAGCCGGGACAGTCACACCGGGGAGCTGTTTTTT
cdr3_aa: CASSRDSHTGELFF

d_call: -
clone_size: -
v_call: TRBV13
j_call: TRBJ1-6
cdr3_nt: TGTGCCAGCAGGACCCGCGCAGGATTCTCACCCCTCCACTTT
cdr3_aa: CASRTRAGFSPLHF

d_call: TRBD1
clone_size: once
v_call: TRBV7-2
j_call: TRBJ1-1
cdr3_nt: TGTGCCAGCAGCTTATTGACAGGGGTAACTGAAGCTTTCTTT
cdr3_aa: CASSLLTGVTEAFF

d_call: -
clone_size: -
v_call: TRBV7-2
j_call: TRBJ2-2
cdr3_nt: TGTGCCAGCAGCTTGGGGACTCATAACACCGGGGAGCTGTTTTTT
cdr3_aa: CASSLGTHNTGELFF

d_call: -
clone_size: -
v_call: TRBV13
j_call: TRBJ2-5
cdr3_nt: TGTGCCAGCAGCTTGCGGGGTTGGCAAGAGACCCAGTACTTC
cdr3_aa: CASSLRGWQETQYF

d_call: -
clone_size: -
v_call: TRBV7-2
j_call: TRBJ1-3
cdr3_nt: TGTGCCAGCCAGGGATCCTTCTCTGGAAACACCATATATTTT
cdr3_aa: CASQGSFSGNTIYF